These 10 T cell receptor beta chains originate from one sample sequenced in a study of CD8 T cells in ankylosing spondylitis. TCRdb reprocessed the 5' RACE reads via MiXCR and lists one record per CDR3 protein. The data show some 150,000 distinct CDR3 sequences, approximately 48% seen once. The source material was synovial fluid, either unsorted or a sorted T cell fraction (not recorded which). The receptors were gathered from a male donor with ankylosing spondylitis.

CDR3 residues: CASSLTTPGSSGEAFF. The CDR3 DNA sequence: TGTGCCAGCAGCCTGACAACACCAGGGTCCTCGGGTGAAGCTTTCTTT. This chain connects TRBV3-1 to TRBJ1-1, with a weak D call TRBD1 (5 bases). The V and J ends lost 4 bases and 7 bases respectively, with 22 bases between them. Germline CDR1 is LGHDT and CDR2 is YNNKEL (reference sequence). The CDR3 contains 16 residues.

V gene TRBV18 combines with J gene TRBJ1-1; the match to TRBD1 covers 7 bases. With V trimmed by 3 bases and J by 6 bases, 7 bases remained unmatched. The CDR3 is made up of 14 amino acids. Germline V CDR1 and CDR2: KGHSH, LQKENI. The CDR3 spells CASSPLQGGPEAFF. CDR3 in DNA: TGTGCCAGCTCACCCCTCCAGGGGGGACCTGAAGCTTTCTTT.

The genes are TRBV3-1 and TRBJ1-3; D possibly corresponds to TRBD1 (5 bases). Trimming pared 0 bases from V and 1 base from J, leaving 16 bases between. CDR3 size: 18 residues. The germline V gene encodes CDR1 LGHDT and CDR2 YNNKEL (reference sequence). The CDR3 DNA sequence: TGTGCCAGCAGCCAAGAGCGAGCAGCCAGGGCGTCTGGAAACACCATATATTTT. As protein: CASSQERAARASGNTIYF.

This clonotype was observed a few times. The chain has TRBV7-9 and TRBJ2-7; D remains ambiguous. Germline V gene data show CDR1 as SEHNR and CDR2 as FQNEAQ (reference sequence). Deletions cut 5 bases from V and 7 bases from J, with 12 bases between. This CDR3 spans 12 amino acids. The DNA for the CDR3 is TGTGCCAGCAGCCCGACTCTAGTTGAGCAGTACTTC. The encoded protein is CASSPTLVEQYF.

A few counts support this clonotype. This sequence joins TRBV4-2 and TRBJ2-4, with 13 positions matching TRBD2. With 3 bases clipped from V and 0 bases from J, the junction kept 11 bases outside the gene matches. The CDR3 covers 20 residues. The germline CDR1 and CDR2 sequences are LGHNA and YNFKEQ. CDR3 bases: TGTGCCAGCAGCCATGCCGGACTAGCGGGAGTGGGGGTAGCCAAAAACATTCAGTACTTC. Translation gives CASSHAGLAGVGVAKNIQYF.

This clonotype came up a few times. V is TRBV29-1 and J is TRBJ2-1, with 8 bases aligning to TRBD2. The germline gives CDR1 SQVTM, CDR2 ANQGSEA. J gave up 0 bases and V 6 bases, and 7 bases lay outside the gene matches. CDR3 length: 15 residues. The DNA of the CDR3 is TGCAGCGTGCGACTAGCGCGCAGCTCCTACAATGAGCAGTTCTTC. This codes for CSVRLARSSYNEQFF.

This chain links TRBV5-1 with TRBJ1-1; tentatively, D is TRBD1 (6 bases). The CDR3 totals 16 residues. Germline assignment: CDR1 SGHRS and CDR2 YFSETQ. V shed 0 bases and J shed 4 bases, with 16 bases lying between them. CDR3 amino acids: CASSLAVLGGTTEAFF. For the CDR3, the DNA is TGCGCCAGCAGCTTGGCGGTTCTGGGGGGCACCACTGAAGCTTTCTTT.

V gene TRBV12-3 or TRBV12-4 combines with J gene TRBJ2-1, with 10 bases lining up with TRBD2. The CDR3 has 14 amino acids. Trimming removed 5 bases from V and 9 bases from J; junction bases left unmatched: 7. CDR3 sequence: CASSLPAGGLEQFF. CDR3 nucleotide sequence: TGTGCCAGCAGTCTCCCAGCGGGAGGGCTTGAGCAGTTCTTC.

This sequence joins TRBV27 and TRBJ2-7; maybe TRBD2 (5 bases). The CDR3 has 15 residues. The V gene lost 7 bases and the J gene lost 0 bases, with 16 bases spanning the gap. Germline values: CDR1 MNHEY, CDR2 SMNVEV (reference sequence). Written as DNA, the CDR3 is TGTGCCAGCACCCTCTCCAAAACTAGCTCCTACGAGCAGTACTTC. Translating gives CASTLSKTSSYEQYF.

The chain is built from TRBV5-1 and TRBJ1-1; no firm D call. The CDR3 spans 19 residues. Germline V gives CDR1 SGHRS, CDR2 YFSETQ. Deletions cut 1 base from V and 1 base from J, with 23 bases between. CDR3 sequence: CASSLLGFWGGRWNTEAFF. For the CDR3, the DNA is TGCGCCAGCAGCTTGTTGGGGTTTTGGGGAGGACGGTGGAACACTGAAGCTTTCTTT.